These 18 T cell receptor beta chains were sequenced from one sample in a study of shared clonotypes between healthy human individuals. Data came from immunoSEQ multiplex PCR; TCRdb stores just in-frame clones and leaves some out. The sample shows hundreds of thousands of clones, around 79% of them seen only once. Sequenced sample: memory CD4+ T cells sorted from blood. Regarding subset: CD45RA-negative fraction. These receptors were collected from a man younger than 40 in good health.

Only one count was recorded for this clone. The chain links TRBV7-8 to TRBJ1-3; the D gene is possibly TRBD1 (5 bases). CDR1 is SGHVS, CDR2 FQNEAQ, per germline. The CDR3 is 18 amino acids. V gave up 1 base and J gave up 0 bases, with 16 bases separating them. This CDR3 reads CASSLEQAGFGSGNTIYF. Here the CDR3 DNA reads TGTGCCAGCAGCTTAGAGCAGGCAGGGTTCGGCTCTGGAAACACCATATATTTT.

The J gene is TRBJ2-3, the V gene TRBV5-1; TRBD1 aligns across 9 bases. The CDR3 covers 15 residues. Looked up from germline, CDR1 is SGHRS and CDR2 is YFSETQ. V was pared by 4 bases and J by 3 bases, with 6 bases of the junction left unmatched. CDR3 in amino acids: CASSRTGVGTDTQYF. CDR3 sequence (DNA): TGCGCCAGCAGCCGGACAGGGGTAGGGACAGATACGCAGTATTTT.

V is TRBV2 and J is TRBJ2-2, with TRBD1 as a possible D gene (5 bases). The germline V gene has CDR1 SNHLY and CDR2 FYNNEI. The V end was cut by 7 bases, the J end by 4 bases, with 13 bases between. This CDR3 has 14 residues. The CDR3 bases are TGTGCCAGCAAAATTCCAGGGTTCACCGGGGAGCTGTTTTTT. Its translation is CASKIPGFTGELFF.

The J gene is TRBJ2-7, the V gene TRBV7-9; D is unresolved. CDR1 and CDR2 (germline): SEHNR, FQNEAQ (reference sequence). This CDR3 contains 11 residues. V was cut by 6 bases and J by 4 bases, with 7 bases left in between. The CDR3 loop reads CASSHTYEQYF. CDR3 nucleotide sequence: TGTGCCAGCAGTCACACGTACGAGCAGTACTTC.

The V gene is TRBV6-5, the J gene TRBJ1-1; no reliable D call. CDR3 length: 13 amino acids. V dropped 3 bases and J dropped 1 base, with 6 bases sitting between them. CDR1 MNHEY and CDR2 SVGAGI come from the germline V gene. The CDR3 protein is CASSYRQNTEAFF. The CDR3 nucleotides are TGTGCCAGCAGTTATAGGCAGAACACTGAAGCTTTCTTT.

V usage is TRBV4-3 and J usage is TRBJ2-1; D remains unclear. The CDR3 spans 13 residues. Germline V gene sequence: CDR1 LGHNA, CDR2 YSLEER. V lost 1 base, J lost 2 bases, and 3 bases lay in between. The CDR3 is CASSQAAYNEQFF. CDR3 in DNA: TGCGCCAGCAGCCAAGCGGCCTACAATGAGCAGTTCTTC.

The chain carries TRBV19 and TRBJ1-1; the D is unclear. V lost 11 bases and J 4 bases, leaving 26 bases between the germline ends. The germline V gene has CDR1 LNHDA and CDR2 SQIVND (reference sequence). CDR3 size: 16 residues. CDR3 bases: TGTGCCGTTACCCCTCGTCCGGAGCGTTTTGTCACTGAAGCTTTCTTT. Protein sequence: CAVTPRPERFVTEAFF. The variable domain in full, completed from reference TRBV19 and TRBJ1-1, reads DGGITQSPKYLFRKEGQNVTLSCEQNLNHDAMYWYRQDPGQGLRLIYYSQIVNDFQKGDIAEGYSVSREKKESFPLTVTSAQKNPTAFYLCAVTPRPERFVTEAFFGQGTRLTVV.

This clone was detected many times. The gene calls are TRBV5-4 and TRBJ1-2; 9 bases are shared with TRBD1. J gave up 7 bases and V 3 bases, and 7 bases lay outside the gene matches. CDR1 SGHNT and CDR2 YYREEE come from the germline V gene (reference sequence). The CDR3 extends over 14 amino acids. The CDR3, as DNA: TGTGCCAGCAGCTCCCGGACAGGGGTTGGTGGCTACACCTTC. Its translation is CASSSRTGVGGYTF.

The rearrangement links TRBV27 to TRBJ2-1; unclear D gene. Trimming took off 6 bases at V and 8 bases at J, with 11 bases between the two ends. Germline CDR1 and CDR2: MNHEY and SMNVEV (reference sequence). The CDR3 sequence is 12 residues long. CDR3 DNA sequence: TGTGCCAGCAGCCCCCGACCGGATGAGCAGTTCTTC. It yields the protein CASSPRPDEQFF.

The chain recombines TRBV7-2 with TRBJ2-1; no definite D call. The V gene lost 5 bases and the J gene lost 0 bases, with 11 bases spanning the gap. Germline V CDR1 and CDR2: SGHTA, FQGNSA. The CDR3 loop spans 15 amino acids. The CDR3 nucleotides read TGTGCCAGCAGCGCCCCACCGAGCTCCTACAATGAGCAGTTCTTC. This codes for CASSAPPSSYNEQFF.

This chain connects TRBV6-4 to TRBJ2-6; a possible D gene is TRBD1 (5 bases). The germline V and J ends were trimmed by 7 bases and 0 bases, with 7 bases remaining between them. The germline V gene has CDR1 MRHNA and CDR2 SNTAGT. The CDR3 has 14 residues. CDR3 sequence: CASKDSSGANVLTF. CDR3 in DNA: TGTGCCAGCAAAGACAGCTCTGGGGCCAACGTCCTGACTTTC.

The chain employs TRBV6-5 and TRBJ1-2, with D possibly being TRBD1 (6 bases). Trimming shortened V by 5 bases and J by 10 bases, and 20 bases separated the two germline ends. Germline lookup yields CDR1 MNHEY and CDR2 SVGAGI. This CDR3 has 14 amino acids. CDR3 in amino acids: CASSRQSPPGDYTF. In nucleotides, the CDR3 is TGTGCCAGCAGTAGACAGTCGCCGCCAGGGGACTACACCTTC.

In this sample, this clone turned up a few times. Additional DNA sequences in this sample encode the identical CDR3. The chain carries TRBV6-5 and TRBJ1-4, with D perhaps TRBD1 (6 bases). CDR3 length equals 13 residues. Trimming removed 5 bases from V and 8 bases from J, with 12 bases in between. Germline V gene sequence: CDR1 MNHEY, CDR2 SVGAGI. The DNA of the CDR3 is TGTGCCAGCAGTGCACTAGGGGGAGAAAAACTGTTTTTT. Its translation: CASSALGGEKLFF.

This chain joins TRBV11-2 and TRBJ2-7; the D gene could be TRBD1 or TRBD2 (6 bases each). Trimming shortened V by 5 bases and J by 5 bases, and 19 bases separated the two germline ends. This CDR3 comprises 15 residues. Germline CDR1 SGHAT, CDR2 FQNNGV. DNA of the CDR3: TGTGCCAGCAGCCAGAACCGGGGGCGATTAGACGAGCAGTACTTC. Residues: CASSQNRGRLDEQYF. Drawing the rest from reference TRBV11-2 and TRBJ2-7, the complete variable domain is EAGVAQSPRYKIIEKRQSVAFWCNPISGHATLYWYQQILGQGPKLLIQFQNNGVVDDSQLPKDRFSAERLKGVDSTLKIQPAKLEDSAVYLCASSQNRGRLDEQYFGPGTRLTVT.

This CDR3 reads CASSPPPRGSLQETQYF. CDR3 DNA: TGCGCCAGCAGCCCTCCGCCTAGGGGATCCCTACAAGAGACCCAGTACTTC. This chain joins TRBV5-1 and TRBJ2-5; maybe TRBD1 (5 bases). The CDR3 has 17 amino acids. V shed 4 bases and J shed 2 bases, with 21 bases lying between them. Germline CDR1 SGHRS, CDR2 YFSETQ.

This clone was recorded once. The rearrangement uses TRBV7-9 and TRBJ1-4, with D maybe TRBD1 (5 bases). Germline assignment: CDR1 SEHNR and CDR2 FQNEAQ (reference sequence). The CDR3 is made up of 13 amino acids. The V end was cut by 11 bases, the J end by 10 bases, with 20 bases between. CDR3 residues: CAVETDPPPKLFF. The CDR3, as DNA: TGTGCCGTCGAGACAGACCCTCCTCCAAAACTGTTTTTT.

The chain couples TRBV2 to TRBJ2-1; 7 nucleotides match TRBD2. The CDR3 totals 17 residues. Germline CDR1 and CDR2: SNHLY and FYNNEI. V shed 6 bases, J shed 5 bases, and the junction held 16 bases outside the gene matches. CDR3 DNA sequence: TGTGCCAGCAGATTAAACCTTCTGGCGGGGGTAGACAATGAGCAGTTCTTC. Encoded protein: CASRLNLLAGVDNEQFF.

This clone appeared once. This rearrangement joins TRBV2 to TRBJ1-4; perhaps TRBD1 as D (5 bases). Germline V gene lookup returns CDR1 SNHLY and CDR2 FYNNEI. The CDR3 consists of 13 residues. Between the trimmed V and J ends, which lost 8 bases and 7 bases, there was a span of 14 bases. CDR3 coding DNA: TGTGCCAGCCTCAGGGAATGGGGTGAAAAACTGTTTTTT. It is translated as CASLREWGEKLFF.